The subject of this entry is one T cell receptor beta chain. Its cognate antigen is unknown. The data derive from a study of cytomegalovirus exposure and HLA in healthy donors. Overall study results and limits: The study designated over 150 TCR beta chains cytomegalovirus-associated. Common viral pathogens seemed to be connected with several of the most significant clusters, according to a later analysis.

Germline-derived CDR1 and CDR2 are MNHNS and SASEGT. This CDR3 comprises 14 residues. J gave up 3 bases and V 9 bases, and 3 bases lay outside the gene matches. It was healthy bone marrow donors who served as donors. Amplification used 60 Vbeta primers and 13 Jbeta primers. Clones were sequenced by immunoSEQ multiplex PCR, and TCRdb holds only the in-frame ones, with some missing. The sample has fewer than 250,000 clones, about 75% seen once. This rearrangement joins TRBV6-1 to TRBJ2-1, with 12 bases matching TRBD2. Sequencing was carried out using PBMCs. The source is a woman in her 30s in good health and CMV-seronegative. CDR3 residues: CASLTSGSYNEQFF. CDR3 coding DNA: TGTGCCAGTCTGACTAGCGGGAGCTACAATGAGCAGTTCTTC.